The 14 T cell receptor beta chains in this list originate from one sample, sequenced in a study of graft-versus-host responses after intestinal transplantation. The table came from immunoSEQ multiplex PCR; TCRdb's copy has only in-frame clones and leaves some out. The table records 90,000 to 150,000 clones, 90% to 95% of them present only once. The antigens of these receptors remain unknown. This material consisted of unstimulated CD8+ T cells sorted from spleen or lymph node cells, taken before intestinal transplant. The receptors derive from a human donor who received an intestinal transplant.

The chain employs TRBV6-5 and TRBJ1-4; D not resolved. CDR1 is MNHEY and CDR2 is SVGAGI in the germline V gene. V was shortened by 3 bases and J by 4 bases, with 12 bases between the two germline ends. CDR3 length: 15 residues. The CDR3 DNA is TGTGCCAGCAGTTATCTCGGAGGGTTTAATGAAAAACTGTTTTTT. Residues: CASSYLGGFNEKLFF.

This chain joins TRBV6-1 and TRBJ2-7; 9 bases align to TRBD2. From germline, CDR1 is MNHNS and CDR2 SASEGT. The trim removed 5 bases at V and 3 bases at J, leaving 5 bases unmatched. This CDR3 comprises 14 residues. CDR3 in amino acids: CASSSYSGSYEQYF. The CDR3 DNA reads as TGTGCCAGCAGTTCTTATAGCGGGAGCTACGAGCAGTACTTC.

This chain joins TRBV7-6 and TRBJ2-3, with D tentatively TRBD2 (5 bases). This CDR3 is 19 amino acids long. The V end was cut by 2 bases, the J end by 3 bases, with 24 bases between. Looked up from germline, CDR1 is SGHVS and CDR2 is FNYEAQ. This chain's CDR3 is CASSLRANLASRRTDTQYF. The CDR3 DNA is TGTGCCAGCAGCTTACGGGCTAACTTAGCGTCCCGAAGAACAGATACGCAGTATTTT.

This clone was observed a single time. V and J are TRBV30 and TRBJ2-7; D gene ambiguous. Germline V gene lookup returns CDR1 GTSNPN and CDR2 SVGIG (reference sequence). V shed 4 bases and J shed 4 bases, with 11 bases lying between them. The CDR3 is made up of 12 amino acids. In nucleotides, the CDR3 is TGTGCCTGGACAAATGGCCTATACGAGCAGTACTTC. Its translation: CAWTNGLYEQYF.

The rearrangement links TRBV6-1 to TRBJ1-1; D possibly corresponds to TRBD1 (6 bases). Germline lookup yields CDR1 MNHNS and CDR2 SASEGT. The CDR3 sequence is 10 residues long. V lost 7 bases and J lost 10, with 10 bases in between. The CDR3 DNA follows: TGTGCCAGCAAGGGGGGTGTAGCTTTCTTT. This translates into CASKGGVAFF.

The chain employs TRBV7-9 and TRBJ2-7; D remains unclear. Trimming pared 8 bases from V and 0 bases from J, leaving 14 bases between. This CDR3 has 14 residues. Germline lookup yields CDR1 SEHNR and CDR2 FQNEAQ (reference sequence). The CDR3 loop reads CASSDLGFSYEQYF. As DNA, the CDR3 is TGTGCCAGCTCCGATTTGGGTTTCTCCTACGAGCAGTACTTC.

The count of this clone is one. This rearrangement joins TRBV9 to TRBJ2-7; 8 bases are shared with TRBD1. V was pared by 0 bases and J by 3 bases, with 5 bases of the junction left unmatched. Germline assignment: CDR1 SGDLS and CDR2 YYNGEE. CDR3 length: 15 residues. The CDR3: CASSVGAGGDYEQYF. The CDR3 DNA sequence: TGTGCCAGCAGCGTAGGGGCAGGGGGCGACTACGAGCAGTACTTC.

The rearrangement links TRBV5-1 to TRBJ1-1, with 7 bases lining up with TRBD1. This CDR3 region has 16 residues. The germline gives CDR1 SGHRS, CDR2 YFSETQ. Losses at the gene ends were 0 bases for V and 1 base for J; bases not matched to a gene: 6. The CDR3 loop is CASSLGQGGSNTEAFF. CDR3 bases: TGCGCCAGCAGCTTGGGCCAGGGGGGTTCGAACACTGAAGCTTTCTTT.

The chain joins TRBV5-4 to TRBJ2-5; TRBD2 aligns across 10 bases. J gave up 1 base and V 4 bases, and 10 bases lay outside the gene matches. Per the germline V gene, CDR1 is SGHNT and CDR2 is YYREEE (reference sequence). The CDR3 consists of 17 residues. The CDR3 DNA follows: TGTGCCAGCAGCGAGAGTCTACTAGCGGGGTTCCAAGAGACCCAGTACTTC. This translates into CASSESLLAGFQETQYF.

The V gene is TRBV19, the J gene TRBJ1-1; D not resolved. Trimming stripped 8 bases from V and 6 bases from J, with 13 bases between. There are 12 residues in the CDR3. CDR1 and CDR2 from the germline V gene are LNHDA and SQIVND (reference sequence). CDR3 nucleotides: TGTGCCAGTGGACCATCAAGAGCTGAAGCTTTCTTT. Translated: CASGPSRAEAFF.

This chain joins TRBV7-2 and TRBJ2-1, with 10 positions matching TRBD2. CDR3 length: 17 residues. Trimming at V came to 2 bases and at J to 7 bases, leaving 11 bases not matched to a gene. The germline gives CDR1 SGHTA, CDR2 FQGNSA. CDR3 protein: CASSLLATSGVGNEQFF. The CDR3 bases are TGTGCCAGCAGCTTATTAGCTACTAGCGGGGTCGGGAATGAGCAGTTCTTC.

A single count supports this clone. The chain carries TRBV9 and TRBJ2-7; D is unclear. The ends were cut back, 4 bases at V and 6 bases at J, with 20 bases in the middle. The CDR3 covers 15 residues. Germline V gene sequence: CDR1 SGDLS, CDR2 YYNGEE. This chain's CDR3 is CASSPGGLSISEQYF. The CDR3, as DNA: TGTGCCAGCAGCCCCGGCGGCTTATCGATCAGCGAGCAGTACTTC. Variable domain in full (rest from reference TRBV9 and TRBJ2-7): DSGVTQTPKHLITATGQRVTLRCSPRSGDLSVYWYQQSLDQGLQFLIQYYNGEERAKGNILERFSAQQFPDLHSELNLSSLELGDSALYFCASSPGGLSISEQYFGPGTRLTVT.

The CDR3 protein is CASSQGLQLYEQYF. The CDR3 nucleotides read TGTGCCAGCAGCCAAGGTCTACAATTGTACGAGCAGTACTTC. The chain employs TRBV4-2 and TRBJ2-7; D unclear. The germline CDR1 and CDR2 sequences are LGHNA and YNFKEQ. With 1 base removed from V and 4 bases from J, the gap between germline ends came to 11 bases. The CDR3 contains 14 residues.

The rearrangement joins TRBV11-2 to TRBJ2-7; D gene unclear. The germline V gene has CDR1 SGHAT and CDR2 FQNNGV. The CDR3 covers 14 residues. V lost 1 base, J lost 7 bases, and 14 bases lay in between. CDR3 DNA sequence: TGTGCCAGCAGCTTAGTCAGAGCCCCTGTTGAGCAGTACTTC. This translates into CASSLVRAPVEQYF.